The sequence of this T cell receptor beta chain was determined in a study of blood T cell repertoires in COVID-19. At the level of the study: There were acute and convalescent COVID-19 samples, and they came from the United States, Italy and Spain. In each case, the material was cDNA or gDNA derived from T cells, B-cell-depleted T cells, or PBMCs.

The length of the CDR3 is 13 residues. Germline lookup yields CDR1 SNHLY and CDR2 FYNNEI. V trimming: 9 bases; J trimming: 0 bases; junction bases outside the gene matches: 4. This clone turned up a few times. In the original workflow: Estimates of nucleated cell counts were drawn from the amplification of reference gene primers. Using immunoSEQ multiplex PCR, the repertoire was profiled, and TCRdb retains in-frame clones only, with some absent. That table is the source of V, J and clone size, and D and trimming were worked out from the DNA. This table holds approximately 200,000 clones, about 85% found once.

What was sequenced was peripheral blood. The receptor was derived from a woman under 40 with active or convalescent COVID-19. The V call is TRBV2, the J call TRBJ2-5, with TRBD1 identical over 7 bases. CDR3 nucleotides: TGTGCCAGTCAGGGACAGAACCAAGAGACCCAGTACTTC. It specifies CASQGQNQETQYF.